This T cell receptor beta chain appears in the sequencing data of a study of cytomegalovirus exposure and HLA in healthy donors. Study-wide results and limits: Among the most significant clusters, several appeared linked to common viral pathogens in a later analysis.

Both 60 Vbeta primers and 13 Jbeta primers went into the PCR. The repertoire was sequenced with immunoSEQ multiplex PCR; TCRdb's copy has only in-frame clones and lacks some. The sample has 95,000 to 150,000 clones; 65% to 85% are singletons. Healthy donors of bone marrow made up the group. In the case of this clone: Antigen specificity is unknown.

This clonotype originated in a man in his fifties or sixties in good health and CMV-seronegative. Sequencing input: PBMCs.

CDR3 residues: CASSQGSHSNQPQHF. The CDR3 DNA sequence: TGCGCCAGCAGTCAGGGGTCGCATAGCAATCAGCCCCAGCATTTT. The rearrangement uses TRBV5-1 and TRBJ1-5; D is perhaps TRBD1 (6 bases). Germline assignment: CDR1 SGHRS and CDR2 YFSETQ. The germline V and J ends were trimmed by 5 bases and 0 bases, with 12 bases remaining between them. This CDR3 spans 15 amino acids. Together with reference TRBV5-1 and TRBJ1-5, the CDR3 gives the full variable domain: KAGVTQTPRYLIKTRGQQVTLSCSPISGHRSVSWYQQTPGQGLQFLFEYFSETQRNKGNFPGRFSGRQFSNSRSEMNVSTLELGDSALYLCASSQGSHSNQPQHFGDGTRLSIL.